The clone carrying this T cell receptor beta chain was seen a handful of times. Its antigen is not known. One entry per CDR3 protein, called by TCRdb with MiXCR from the 5' RACE reads. Here the sample spans 450,000 to 550,000 distinct CDR3 sequences, about a fifth being singletons. This sample is part of a study of T cells after yellow fever vaccination. Study summary: The fractions with low cell numbers were processed using SMART-Seq v4 Ultra Low Input.

This CDR3 spans 12 amino acids. Per the germline V gene, CDR1 is KGHDR and CDR2 is SFDVKD. Trimming stripped 4 bases from V and 6 bases from J, with 5 bases between. Study results and limitations: When the response was secondary, it was weaker but reached its peak faster, day 5 versus 15.

The TCR sequence derives from a man aged 30 to 45 who received the YFV17D yellow fever vaccine. The sample consisted of PBMCs, taken 15 days after the yellow fever booster vaccination. The gene calls are TRBV24-1 and TRBJ2-2; D not resolved. CDR3 coding DNA: TGTGCCACCAGTGACCGCCCCGGGGAGCTGTTTTTT. Residues: CATSDRPGELFF.